The 30 T cell receptor beta chains below all came from one sample that was sequenced in a study of T cells in localized non-small cell lung cancer. The method was immunoSEQ multiplex PCR; TCRdb's version includes in-frame clones alone and lacks a portion of them. In the table there are approximately 7,000 clones, around 90% of which are singletons. Material: peripheral blood mononuclear cells, obtained before any cancer treatment. These TCRs come from a male donor older than 55 with stage II lung adenocarcinoma.

V usage is TRBV7-6 and J usage is TRBJ1-1; no reliable D call. There are 16 residues in the CDR3. The ends were cut back, 1 base at V and 7 bases at J, with 19 bases in the middle. Germline V CDR1 and CDR2: SGHVS, FNYEAQ. CDR3: CASSLGAGFSNGEAFF. The CDR3 DNA reads TGTGCCAGCAGCTTAGGGGCAGGCTTTTCTAACGGTGAAGCTTTCTTT.

The chain links TRBV4-2 to TRBJ2-3; D gene ambiguous. The length of the CDR3 is 14 residues. Germline-derived CDR1 and CDR2 are LGHNA and YNFKEQ. The V end lost 4 bases, the J end lost 0 bases, and 8 bases lay between the germline ends. CDR3 nucleotides: TGTGCCAGCAGCCCTGACCAGAGCACAGATACGCAGTATTTT. Translated: CASSPDQSTDTQYF.

This rearrangement joins TRBV29-1 to TRBJ2-4; D is undetermined. The V and J ends lost 6 bases and 0 bases respectively, with 12 bases between them. This CDR3 contains 14 residues. The germline CDR1 and CDR2 sequences are SQVTM and ANQGSEA. This chain's CDR3 is CSVRETLAKNIQYF. The CDR3 region has the DNA TGCAGCGTACGCGAGACCCTAGCCAAAAACATTCAGTACTTC.

The J gene is TRBJ2-7, the V gene TRBV5-1; 9 bases line up with TRBD1. The CDR3 totals 15 residues. Germline CDR1 is SGHRS and CDR2 is YFSETQ. The V and J ends lost 0 bases and 6 bases, in that order; junction bases with no gene match: 7. CDR3 in amino acids: CASSLGVQGASEQYF. Written as DNA, the CDR3 is TGCGCCAGCAGCTTGGGAGTACAGGGGGCAAGCGAGCAGTACTTC.

The chain has TRBV7-2 and TRBJ2-5; D is uncertain. Germline CDR1 is SGHTA and CDR2 is FQGNSA. V was trimmed by 2 bases and J by 4 bases, leaving 5 bases between them. CDR3 size: 12 residues. CDR3 loop: CASSLMGETQYF. In nucleotides, the CDR3 is TGTGCCAGCAGCTTAATGGGAGAGACCCAGTACTTC.

The rearrangement links TRBV6-1 to TRBJ1-2, with D possibly being TRBD1 (5 bases). The CDR3 has 12 amino acids. The V gene's germline CDR1 is MNHNS and CDR2 SASEGT. Trimming took 8 bases from V and 3 from J, leaving 10 bases between them. This chain's CDR3 is CASGEGHYGYTF. CDR3 nucleotides: TGTGCCAGCGGAGAGGGACACTATGGCTACACCTTC.

The rearrangement links TRBV7-2 to TRBJ1-2; 10 positions match TRBD1. This CDR3 has 13 residues. Germline-derived CDR1 and CDR2 are SGHTA and FQGNSA. The J segment lost 8 bases and the V segment lost 5 bases, leaving 5 bases of the junction unmatched. CDR3 loop: CASSPGQGEGYTF. CDR3 DNA sequence: TGTGCCAGCAGCCCCGGACAGGGGGAAGGCTACACCTTC.

This chain connects TRBV18 to TRBJ2-2; D may be TRBD1 or TRBD2 (5 bases each). The V end was cut by 3 bases, the J end by 6 bases, with 20 bases between. Per the germline V gene, CDR1 is KGHSH and CDR2 is LQKENI. This CDR3 is 17 amino acids long. The CDR3 protein is CASSPLPGTPGAGELFF. CDR3 bases: TGTGCCAGCTCACCTCTTCCAGGGACCCCTGGCGCCGGGGAGCTGTTTTTT.

This chain links TRBV6-1 with TRBJ2-7; tentatively, D is TRBD1 or TRBD2 (5 bases each). Deletions cut 4 bases from V and 3 bases from J, with 13 bases between. This CDR3 has 14 residues. Germline-derived CDR1 and CDR2 are MNHNS and SASEGT. The CDR3 protein is CASSGSGTVYEQYF. The CDR3 coding sequence is TGTGCCAGCAGTGGCTCCGGGACGGTCTACGAGCAGTACTTC.

This clone was seen a single time. The chain carries TRBV4-3 and TRBJ1-1; D is perhaps TRBD1 (6 bases). This CDR3 region has 14 residues. Germline values: CDR1 LGHNA, CDR2 YSLEER. Deletions cut 3 bases from V and 8 bases from J, with 16 bases between. In DNA, the CDR3 is TGCGCCAGCAGCCAGATCAGGGAAGGGGGAGAAGCTTTCTTT. This sequence encodes CASSQIREGGEAFF.

V usage is TRBV2 and J usage is TRBJ1-1, with D uncertain. V was shortened by 4 bases and J by 0 bases, with 9 bases between the two germline ends. The CDR3 is 14 residues long. CDR1 and CDR2 from the germline V gene are SNHLY and FYNNEI. The CDR3 is CASSGTTLNTEAFF. CDR3 nucleotide sequence: TGTGCCAGCAGTGGCACCACGCTGAACACTGAAGCTTTCTTT.

This chain uses TRBV5-1 with TRBJ1-2, with unresolved D. The CDR3 length is 13 residues. Germline V gene lookup returns CDR1 SGHRS and CDR2 YFSETQ. V was pared by 0 bases and J by 6 bases, with 9 bases between. Here the CDR3 reads CASSLEAEDGYTF. Written as DNA, the CDR3 is TGCGCCAGCAGCTTGGAAGCAGAGGATGGCTACACCTTC.

This clone showed up just once. The rearrangement joins TRBV7-2 to TRBJ1-4; perhaps TRBD1 as D (6 bases). With 5 bases removed from V and 8 bases from J, the gap between germline ends came to 18 bases. Germline CDR1 SGHTA, CDR2 FQGNSA. The CDR3 loop spans 15 amino acids. The DNA of the CDR3 is TGTGCCAGCAGCGTATTGGGGGGCGCGGGGGAAAAACTGTTTTTT. Amino acid sequence: CASSVLGGAGEKLFF.

This clone was observed a single time. At one of its ends the junction is not consistent with the germline gene, which may arise from a read error. The gene calls are TRBV2 and TRBJ2-3, with D perhaps TRBD1 (6 bases). This CDR3 region has 14 residues. The V gene's germline CDR1 is SNHLY and CDR2 FYNNEI. CDR3 residues: CASSFSTGTRFLPF. CDR3 DNA sequence: TGTGCCAGCAGCTTCTCAACGGGGACAAGGTTCCTCCCCTTT.

Written as DNA, the CDR3 is TGTGCCAGCAGTTCGTACCAGCCTCTACCTAACTATGGCTACACCTTC. Its protein product is CASSSYQPLPNYGYTF. The chain couples TRBV7-9 to TRBJ1-2; D ambiguous. V was trimmed by 6 bases and J by 0 bases, leaving 17 bases between them. Germline loops: CDR1 SEHNR, CDR2 FQNEAQ (reference sequence). This CDR3 has 16 amino acids.

The CDR3 DNA follows: TGTGCCAGCAGCTGGAGGGAATGGGAGACCCAGTACTTC. It specifies CASSWREWETQYF. This rearrangement joins TRBV11-3 to TRBJ2-5; D might be TRBD2 (6 bases). V gave up 4 bases and J gave up 5 bases, with 11 bases separating them. This CDR3 region has 13 residues. Germline V CDR1 and CDR2: SGHNT, YENEEA.

V and J are TRBV11-2 and TRBJ1-3, with D hard to call. This CDR3 region has 14 residues. Trimming took off 1 base at V and 2 bases at J, with 6 bases between the two ends. Looked up from germline, CDR1 is SGHAT and CDR2 is FQNNGV. CDR3 nucleotide sequence: TGTGCCAGCAGCTTAGGAATGGCTGGAAACACCATATATTTT. This translates into CASSLGMAGNTIYF.

The chain joins TRBV6-5 to TRBJ2-7; D remains ambiguous. V was clipped by 9 bases and J by 8 bases, with 14 bases between them. Germline lookup yields CDR1 MNHEY and CDR2 SVGAGI. The length of the CDR3 is 11 residues. CDR3 DNA: TGTGCCAGAGTGTTCAGTGGCAAGCAGTACTTC. This codes for CARVFSGKQYF.

The chain combines TRBV9 with TRBJ2-1, with D possibly being TRBD1 (6 bases). The germline V gene encodes CDR1 SGDLS and CDR2 YYNGEE. V was trimmed by 3 bases and J by 5 bases, leaving 18 bases between them. This CDR3 is 16 amino acids long. The DNA for the CDR3 is TGTGCCAGCAGCGCCGGTGCCAGGGGACGGGACAATGAGCAGTTCTTC. Residues: CASSAGARGRDNEQFF.

The chain combines TRBV19 with TRBJ1-5, with D unclear. In germline, CDR1 is LNHDA, CDR2 SQIVND (reference sequence). Trimming took off 4 bases at V and 5 bases at J, with 12 bases between the two ends. This CDR3 has 14 amino acids. CDR3 nucleotides: TGTGCCAGTAGTAGGGCCCAAGGCCATCAGCCCCAGCATTTT. Translated, it gives CASSRAQGHQPQHF.

J is TRBJ1-2 and V is TRBV11-2; a weak D match, TRBD1 (5 bases). The CDR3 consists of 15 residues. CDR1 and CDR2 (germline): SGHAT, FQNNGV. V was cut by 0 bases and J by 0 bases, with 8 bases left in between. DNA of the CDR3: TGTGCCAGCAGCTTAGACAGGGTGGCTAACTATGGCTACACCTTC. The encoded protein is CASSLDRVANYGYTF.

The V call is TRBV7-2, the J call TRBJ2-6; D unclear. Between the trimmed V and J ends, which lost 1 base and 2 bases, there was a span of 3 bases. CDR1 SGHTA and CDR2 FQGNSA come from the germline V gene. CDR3 length: 14 residues. The CDR3 DNA is TGTGCCAGCAGCTTAGTACCTGGGGCCAACGTCCTGACTTTC. Amino acid sequence: CASSLVPGANVLTF.

The chain joins TRBV27 to TRBJ2-3; D not resolved. The CDR3 loop spans 15 amino acids. The germline gives CDR1 MNHEY, CDR2 SMNVEV (reference sequence). The V gene lost 3 bases and the J gene lost 2 bases, with 12 bases spanning the gap. The CDR3 loop is CASSLTGAPTDTQYF. For the CDR3, the DNA is TGTGCCAGCAGTTTGACTGGCGCCCCCACAGATACGCAGTATTTT.

The chain couples TRBV11-2 to TRBJ1-4, with D possibly TRBD1 on 5 matching bases. This CDR3 contains 14 residues. V was shortened by 4 bases and J by 8 bases, with 14 bases between the two germline ends. In germline, CDR1 is SGHAT, CDR2 FQNNGV. DNA of the CDR3: TGTGCCAGCAGCTCGTTAGGGGACTACGAAAAACTGTTTTTT. It encodes CASSSLGDYEKLFF.

J is TRBJ1-1 and V is TRBV19, with 7 bases fitting TRBD1. The CDR3 is 16 amino acids. Germline CDR1 is LNHDA and CDR2 is SQIVND (reference sequence). V lost 5 bases and J lost 11; bases outside the gene matches: 20. CDR3 sequence (DNA): TGTGCCAGTAGTTTTATCCCGGACAGGAGTGGGTATGGGGCTTTCTTT. Translating gives CASSFIPDRSGYGAFF.

The gene calls are TRBV13 and TRBJ2-7; possibly TRBD1 for D (6 bases). The CDR3 spans 13 residues. Germline assignment: CDR1 PRHDT and CDR2 FYEKMQ (reference sequence). V gave up 5 bases and J gave up 4 bases, with 12 bases separating them. CDR3 in DNA: TGTGCCAGCAGCCCCGGGACACCTTACGAGCAGTACTTC. Translated, it gives CASSPGTPYEQYF.

The V and J genes are TRBV11-1 and TRBJ2-1; D is unresolved. There are 12 residues in the CDR3. Germline V gene data show CDR1 as SGHAT and CDR2 as FQDESV (reference sequence). The ends were cut back, 2 bases at V and 5 bases at J, with 4 bases in the middle. CDR3 region: CASSLMDNEQFF. The DNA of the CDR3 is TGTGCCAGCAGCTTAATGGACAATGAGCAGTTCTTC.

This chain links TRBV6-1 with TRBJ1-3; D is unresolved. Germline V gives CDR1 MNHNS, CDR2 SASEGT. The germline V and J ends were trimmed by 6 bases and 2 bases, with 11 bases remaining between them. The CDR3 extends over 14 amino acids. As DNA, the CDR3 is TGTGCCAGCAGGGGTTCGGGAGCTGGAAACACCATATATTTT. It is translated as CASRGSGAGNTIYF.

This rearrangement joins TRBV11-2 to TRBJ2-7; D might be TRBD2 (5 bases). Per germline, CDR1 SGHAT and CDR2 FQNNGV. The V end was cut by 4 bases, the J end by 6 bases, with 16 bases between. The CDR3 covers 14 residues. The CDR3 DNA reads TGTGCCAGCAGCTGGGCAGGAGGCCCTGGCGAGCAGTACTTC. This encodes CASSWAGGPGEQYF.

This chain uses TRBV6-6 with TRBJ2-3, with 8 bases aligning to TRBD1. CDR3 length equals 14 residues. Looked up from germline, CDR1 is MNHNY and CDR2 is SVGAGI (reference sequence). With 2 bases clipped from V and 3 bases from J, the junction kept 1 base outside the gene matches. This chain's CDR3 is CASSYRTGTDTQYF. In nucleotides, the CDR3 is TGTGCCAGCAGTTACCGGACAGGGACAGATACGCAGTATTTT.